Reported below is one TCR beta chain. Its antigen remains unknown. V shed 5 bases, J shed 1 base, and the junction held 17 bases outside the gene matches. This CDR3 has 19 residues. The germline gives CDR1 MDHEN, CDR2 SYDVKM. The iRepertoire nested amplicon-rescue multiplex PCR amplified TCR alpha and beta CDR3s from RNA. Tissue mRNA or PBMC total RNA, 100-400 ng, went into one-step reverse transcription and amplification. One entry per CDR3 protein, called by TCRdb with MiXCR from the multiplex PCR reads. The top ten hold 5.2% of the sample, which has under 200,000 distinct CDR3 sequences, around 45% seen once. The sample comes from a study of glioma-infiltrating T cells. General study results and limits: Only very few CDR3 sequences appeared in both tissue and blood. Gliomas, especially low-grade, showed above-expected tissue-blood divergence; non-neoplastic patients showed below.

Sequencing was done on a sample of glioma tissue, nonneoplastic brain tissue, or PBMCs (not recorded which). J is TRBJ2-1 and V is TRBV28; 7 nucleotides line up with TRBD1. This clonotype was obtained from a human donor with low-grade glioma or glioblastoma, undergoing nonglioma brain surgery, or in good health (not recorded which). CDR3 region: CASSLATGVKGGSYNEQFF. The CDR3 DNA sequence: TGTGCCAGCAGTCTCGCCACAGGGGTCAAAGGGGGATCCTACAATGAGCAGTTCTTC.